The T cell receptor (beta chain) described here comes from a study of cytomegalovirus exposure and HLA in healthy donors. Study observations and caveats: It was likely that a cluster of highly shared sequence variants was a sequencing artifact. Several V segments, TRBV6-2 and TRBV6-3 among them, could not be told apart and were dropped. Overall, roughly 170 TCR beta chains were annotated as cytomegalovirus-associated. Rare sequences made up most TCRs, while some public TCRs were found in many donors.

Trimming removed 3 bases from V and 2 bases from J, with 15 bases in between. The CDR3 is 15 amino acids. The germline V gene has CDR1 SGDLS and CDR2 YYNGEE. PCR amplification relied on 60 Vbeta primers (plus 13 Jbeta primers). Libraries were prepared by immunoSEQ multiplex PCR; TCRdb keeps only in-frame clonotypes and omits some of them. The sample yields roughly 220,000 clones, more than 80% seen once. This clone was seen a handful of times. The antigen remains unidentified. The gene calls are TRBV9 and TRBJ2-7, with D possibly TRBD1 on 5 matching bases. Sequenced sample: PBMCs. The receptor's source is a young man in good health and CMV-seronegative. In nucleotides, the CDR3 is TGTGCCAGCAGCGCCGGTTCAGGGCTACCCTACGAGCAGTACTTC. This translates into CASSAGSGLPYEQYF.